This entry describes one T cell receptor beta chain. No cognate antigen has been identified for it. Base-call qualities are not available, and no considerably larger clone is one nucleotide away. This record comes from a study of post-analysis software for immune sequencing data (dated by TCRdb to about 2015). At the level of the whole study: The recorded disease courses included relapsing-remitting, secondary progressive and progressive-relapsing multiple sclerosis, and some patients had no subtype annotation. The patient repertoires were set against around ten previously published healthy control repertoires from donors whose ages ranged from 6 to 25 years. A subset of samples was prepared in parallel using single-end sample barcoding, then pooled and co-amplified after Illumina adapter ligation. Beyond this particular receptor, the publication reports: Direct clustering with F measure revealed strong co-clustering of samples prepared in the same batch, which led to a batch-effect correction. Compared with controls, multiple sclerosis patients had significantly lower normalized Chao1 diversity, a finding suggesting substantial peripheral T-cell clonal expansion. Roughly 5 TRBV segments, including TRBV5-6, TRBV5-1 and TRBV20-1, were significantly more frequent in patients than controls. The multiple sclerosis patient group was slightly younger than the control group.

The trim is 5 bases for V and 0 bases for J, with a gap of 14 bases between the germline ends. As encoded in the germline V gene (reference sequence), CDR1 is MNHNY while CDR2 is SVGAGI. The CDR3, from cysteine to phenylalanine, totals 15 residues. The CDR3 DNA has 45 bases and is translated from base 1. The receptor library was made with PCR. The listed sequencing device is Illumina HiSeq 2500. Unique molecular identifiers were incorporated into TCR beta cDNA libraries to reduce PCR and sequencing biases. Every 1 to 10 million input T cells yielded some 500,000 cDNA molecules, meaning each molecule approximated one T cell. The patient libraries were prepared and sequenced with the same protocol used for the earlier healthy control dataset. Samples belonging to the same batch were prepared together, multiplexed and sequenced on a shared HiSeq lane. In the authors' own workflow: Raw barcoded reads were processed with MIGEC, discarding single-read molecular identifier groups before consensus assembly and CDR3 extraction. VDJtools was used for post-analysis of the clonotype tables, and diversity was normalized by down-sampling every dataset to the size of the smallest sample. In repertoire overlap clustering, CDR3 amino acid sequences, but not nucleotide sequences, were matched to correct batch-related cross-sample contamination. TCRdb passed the public sequencing reads through fastp at Q25 and MiXCR, retaining productive beta sequences. One record per CDR3 amino acid sequence lists the most common genes and DNA. The V and J calls were determined by TCRdb, not by the authors. For this sample the table gives some 240,000 distinct CDR3 sequences, of which 35% to 45% were detected only once. Clones ranked in the top ten supply around 4.7% of the sample.

To demonstrate the VDJtools post-analysis software, TCR beta repertoires were profiled from the peripheral blood of some 12 young patients with multiple sclerosis. Multiple sclerosis patients were children and adolescents aged roughly 6 to 16 years. Sequencing was carried out using blood. This chain is built from TRBV6-6 and TRBJ2-7; the D gene remains uncertain. The origin of this receptor is a girl aged 5-17 years with multiple sclerosis. The bases are TGTGCCAGCAGTACTACAGCCAAGAGCTCCTACGAGCAGTACTTC. Translated, it gives CASSTTAKSSYEQYF.